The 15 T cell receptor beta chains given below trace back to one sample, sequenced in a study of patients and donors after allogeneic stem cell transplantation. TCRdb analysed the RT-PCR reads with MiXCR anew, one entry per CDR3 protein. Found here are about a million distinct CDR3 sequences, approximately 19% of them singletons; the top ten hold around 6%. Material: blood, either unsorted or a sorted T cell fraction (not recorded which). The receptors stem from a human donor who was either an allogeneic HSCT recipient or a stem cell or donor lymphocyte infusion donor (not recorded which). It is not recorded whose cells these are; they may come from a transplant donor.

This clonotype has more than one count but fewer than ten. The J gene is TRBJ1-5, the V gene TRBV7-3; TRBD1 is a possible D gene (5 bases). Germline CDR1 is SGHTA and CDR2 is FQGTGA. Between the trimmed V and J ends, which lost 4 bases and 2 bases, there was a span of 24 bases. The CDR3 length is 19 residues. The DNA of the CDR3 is TGTGCCAGCAGCTCCCGAGCCGGGACTCCGGACGGGGGCAATCAGCCCCAGCATTTT. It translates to CASSSRAGTPDGGNQPQHF.

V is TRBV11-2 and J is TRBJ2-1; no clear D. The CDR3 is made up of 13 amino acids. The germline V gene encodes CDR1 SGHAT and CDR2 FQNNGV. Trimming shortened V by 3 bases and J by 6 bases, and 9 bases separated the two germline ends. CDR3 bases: TGTGCCAGCAGCTTTGCTCCATTCAATGAGCAGTTCTTC. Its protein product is CASSFAPFNEQFF. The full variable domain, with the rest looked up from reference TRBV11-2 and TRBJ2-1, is EAGVAQSPRYKIIEKRQSVAFWCNPISGHATLYWYQQILGQGPKLLIQFQNNGVVDDSQLPKDRFSAERLKGVDSTLKIQPAKLEDSAVYLCASSFAPFNEQFFGPGTRLTVL.

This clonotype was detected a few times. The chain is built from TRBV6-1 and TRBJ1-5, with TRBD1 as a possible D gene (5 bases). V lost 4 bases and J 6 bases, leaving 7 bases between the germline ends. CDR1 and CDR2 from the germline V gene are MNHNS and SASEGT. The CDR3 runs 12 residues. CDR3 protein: CASSGQIQPQHF. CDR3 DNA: TGTGCCAGCAGTGGACAGATTCAGCCCCAGCATTTT.

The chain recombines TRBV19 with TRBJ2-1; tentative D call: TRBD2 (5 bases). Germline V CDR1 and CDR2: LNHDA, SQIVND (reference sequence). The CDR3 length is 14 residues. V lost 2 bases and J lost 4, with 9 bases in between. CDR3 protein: CASSINGKYNEQFF. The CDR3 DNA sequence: TGTGCCAGTAGTATAAACGGGAAATACAATGAGCAGTTCTTC.

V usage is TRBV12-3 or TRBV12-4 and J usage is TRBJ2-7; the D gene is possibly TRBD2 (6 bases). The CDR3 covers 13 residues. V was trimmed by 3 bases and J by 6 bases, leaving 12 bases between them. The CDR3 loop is CASSFGGTAEQYF. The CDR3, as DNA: TGTGCCAGCAGTTTTGGGGGGACCGCCGAGCAGTACTTC.

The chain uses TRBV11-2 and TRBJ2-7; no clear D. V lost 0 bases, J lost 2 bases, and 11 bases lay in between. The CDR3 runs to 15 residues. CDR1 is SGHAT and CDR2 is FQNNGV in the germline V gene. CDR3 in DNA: TGTGCCAGCAGCTTAGAGGCAGAAGCAGCCTACGAGCAGTACTTC. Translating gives CASSLEAEAAYEQYF.

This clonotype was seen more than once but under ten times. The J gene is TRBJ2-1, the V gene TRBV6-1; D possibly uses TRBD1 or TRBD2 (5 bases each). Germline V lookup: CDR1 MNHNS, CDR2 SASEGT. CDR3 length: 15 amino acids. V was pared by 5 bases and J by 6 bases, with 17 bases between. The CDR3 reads CASSPSWGSPNEQFF. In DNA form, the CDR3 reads TGTGCCAGCAGTCCCAGCTGGGGGTCCCCCAATGAGCAGTTCTTC.

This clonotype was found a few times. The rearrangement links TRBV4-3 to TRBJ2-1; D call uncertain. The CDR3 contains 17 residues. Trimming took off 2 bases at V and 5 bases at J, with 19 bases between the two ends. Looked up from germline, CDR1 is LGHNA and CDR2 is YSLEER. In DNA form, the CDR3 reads TGCGCCAGCAGCCAACGTAGTTTGGCCAACTTTAACAATGAGCAGTTCTTC. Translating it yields CASSQRSLANFNNEQFF.

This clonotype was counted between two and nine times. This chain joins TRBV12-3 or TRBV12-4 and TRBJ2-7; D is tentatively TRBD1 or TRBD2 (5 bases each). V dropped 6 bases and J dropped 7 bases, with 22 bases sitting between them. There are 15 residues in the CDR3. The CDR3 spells CASSPIPRTRGEQYF. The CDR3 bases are TGTGCCAGCAGCCCGATACCCCGGACACGCGGGGAGCAGTACTTC.

The CDR3 reads CASSHPPQWGGGTEAFF. The CDR3 nucleotides read TGCGCCAGCAGCCACCCTCCTCAGTGGGGGGGAGGAACTGAAGCTTTCTTT. V gene TRBV4-1 combines with J gene TRBJ1-1, with D maybe TRBD1 (5 bases). This CDR3 is built from 17 residues. CDR1 MGHRA and CDR2 YSYEKL come from the germline V gene. V was trimmed by 3 bases and J by 5 bases, leaving 22 bases between them.

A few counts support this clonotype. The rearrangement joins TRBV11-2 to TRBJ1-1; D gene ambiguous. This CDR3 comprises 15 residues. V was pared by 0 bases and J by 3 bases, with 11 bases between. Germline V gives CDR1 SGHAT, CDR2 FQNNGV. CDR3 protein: CASSLEPGSYTEAFF. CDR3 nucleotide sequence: TGTGCCAGCAGCTTAGAGCCCGGGTCCTACACTGAAGCTTTCTTT.

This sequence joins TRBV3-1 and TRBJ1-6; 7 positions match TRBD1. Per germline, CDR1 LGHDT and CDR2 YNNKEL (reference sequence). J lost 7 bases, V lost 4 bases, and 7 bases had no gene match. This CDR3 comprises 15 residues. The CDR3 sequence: CASSRRQGPNSPLHF. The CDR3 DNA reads TGTGCCAGCAGCCGTAGACAGGGACCAAATTCACCCCTCCACTTT.

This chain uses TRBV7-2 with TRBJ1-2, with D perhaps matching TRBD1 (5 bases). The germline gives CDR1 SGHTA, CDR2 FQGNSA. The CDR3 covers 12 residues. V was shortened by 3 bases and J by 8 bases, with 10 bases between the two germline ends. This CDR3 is CASSFGAKGYTF. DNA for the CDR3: TGTGCCAGCAGCTTCGGGGCGAAGGGCTACACCTTC.

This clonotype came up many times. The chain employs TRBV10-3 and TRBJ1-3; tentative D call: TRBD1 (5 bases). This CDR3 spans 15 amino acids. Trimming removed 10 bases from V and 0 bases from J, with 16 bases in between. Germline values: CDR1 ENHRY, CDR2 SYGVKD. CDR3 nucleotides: TGTGCCACCTATCACAGGACCTCCTCTGGAAACACCATATATTTT. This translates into CATYHRTSSGNTIYF.

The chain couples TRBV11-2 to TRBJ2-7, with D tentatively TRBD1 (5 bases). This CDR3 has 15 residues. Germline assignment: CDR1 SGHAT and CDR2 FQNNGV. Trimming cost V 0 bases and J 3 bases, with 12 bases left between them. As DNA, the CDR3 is TGTGCCAGCAGCTTAGATATGGCAGGGCACTACGAGCAGTACTTC. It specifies CASSLDMAGHYEQYF.